These 8 T cell receptor beta chains came from one sample sequenced in a study of blood T cell repertoires in COVID-19. Measured with immunoSEQ multiplex PCR; TCRdb has only the in-frame clones, and not every one. The sample comprises over 60,000 clones, approximately 89% of which are singletons, and around 40% rests with the top ten. Sequenced material: peripheral blood. These receptors all come from a woman over 75 with active or convalescent COVID-19.

The V gene is TRBV20-1, the J gene TRBJ2-7, with unresolved D. With 5 bases removed from V and 0 bases from J, the gap between germline ends came to 5 bases. The CDR3 is made up of 11 amino acids. Germline values: CDR1 DFQATT, CDR2 SNEGSKA (reference sequence). CDR3 DNA sequence: TGCAGTGCTGGCCGCTCCTACGAGCAGTACTTC. Protein product: CSAGRSYEQYF.

The chain combines TRBV18 with TRBJ1-1; possible D gene TRBD1, 5 bases. The CDR3 consists of 12 residues. Looked up from germline, CDR1 is KGHSH and CDR2 is LQKENI. V was clipped by 0 bases and J by 10 bases, with 9 bases between them. The CDR3 spells CASSPPPGGAFF. The CDR3 DNA sequence: TGTGCCAGCTCACCACCTCCCGGGGGAGCTTTCTTT.

J is TRBJ1-2 and V is TRBV7-2, with TRBD1 identical over 8 bases. This CDR3 is built from 15 residues. Germline CDR1 SGHTA, CDR2 FQGNSA. Losses at the gene ends were 5 bases for V and 4 bases for J; bases not matched to a gene: 9. The CDR3 loop reads CASSHRQGRFYGYTF. The CDR3 region has the DNA TGTGCCAGCAGCCACCGACAGGGGCGGTTCTATGGCTACACCTTC.

The chain recombines TRBV18 with TRBJ1-5; no definite D call. The CDR3 runs to 16 residues. V lost 2 bases to trimming and J lost 6 bases, with 17 bases between them. The V gene's germline CDR1 is KGHSH and CDR2 LQKENI. CDR3: CASSPISRREGQPQHF. DNA of the CDR3: TGTGCCAGCTCACCAATCTCGCGGAGGGAGGGTCAGCCCCAGCATTTT.

This clone appeared once. The chain has TRBV6-6 and TRBJ2-1; unclear D gene. Between the trimmed V and J ends, which lost 5 bases and 5 bases, there was a span of 10 bases. CDR3 length: 13 amino acids. Germline CDR1 MNHNY, CDR2 SVGAGI (reference sequence). CDR3 bases: TGTGCCAGCAGTCTGCTAGGCAACAATGAGCAGTTCTTC. Translating gives CASSLLGNNEQFF.

This chain connects TRBV15 to TRBJ1-2; D ambiguous. Germline V gene lookup returns CDR1 LNHNV and CDR2 YYDKDF (reference sequence). This CDR3 is built from 13 residues. Trimming stripped 2 bases from V and 3 bases from J, with 7 bases between. The CDR3 reads CATSRHGDYGYTF. The CDR3 nucleotides are TGTGCCACCAGCAGACACGGGGACTATGGCTACACCTTC.

This clone was recorded once. J is TRBJ2-7 and V is TRBV7-8; weak D call: TRBD2 (6 bases). The length of the CDR3 is 15 residues. CDR1 and CDR2 (germline): SGHVS, FQNEAQ. V lost 7 bases, J lost 7 bases, and 23 bases lay in between. CDR3 sequence reads: CASNPLRGYRREQYF. Here the CDR3 DNA reads TGTGCCAGCAACCCCCTCCGGGGGTACCGTAGGGAGCAGTACTTC. Supplemented by reference TRBV7-8 and TRBJ2-7, the full variable domain reads GAGVSQSPRYKVAKRGQDVALRCDPISGHVSLFWYQQALGQGPEFLTYFQNEAQLDKSGLPSDRFFAERPEGSVSTLKIQRTQQEDSAVYLCASNPLRGYRREQYFGPGTRLTVT.

This clone was seen a few times. The chain carries TRBV19 and TRBJ2-1; 9 bases match TRBD2. Germline V gives CDR1 LNHDA, CDR2 SQIVND (reference sequence). CDR3 length: 15 residues. Trimming took 5 bases from V and 4 from J; bases not matched to a gene: 6. DNA for the CDR3: TGTGCCAGTAGTGCAACTAGCGGGTATTACAATGAGCAGTTCTTC. Translation: CASSATSGYYNEQFF.